Here is one TCR beta chain with its context. Its specificity is not known. The sample comes from a study of OX40 agonist ivuxolimab in advanced cancers. Study-level background: Across the patients, intravenous ivuxolimab was delivered every 2 weeks at 0.01 to 10 mg/kg. Study observations and caveats: Antigen specificity was not determined for the expanded peripheral T cells.

Profiling relied on immunoSEQ multiplex PCR, and the TCRdb table lists in-frame clones only, not all of them. This table has about 66,000 clones, approximately 82% appearing once. Germline CDR1 and CDR2: LNHDA and SQIVND (reference sequence). The CDR3 spans 15 residues. V was pared by 6 bases and J by 1 base, with 15 bases between. The starting material was CD4+ or CD8+ T cells sorted from blood, obtained in a trial of the OX40 agonist ivuxolimab. This sequence was found in an adult with an advanced solid tumor such as melanoma, head and neck, liver or kidney cancer. The chain recombines TRBV19 with TRBJ2-5; no firm D call. The CDR3 coding sequence is TGTGCCAGTAGAGTAGGGTTCGGGCCCCAAGAGACCCAGTACTTC. It encodes CASRVGFGPQETQYF.